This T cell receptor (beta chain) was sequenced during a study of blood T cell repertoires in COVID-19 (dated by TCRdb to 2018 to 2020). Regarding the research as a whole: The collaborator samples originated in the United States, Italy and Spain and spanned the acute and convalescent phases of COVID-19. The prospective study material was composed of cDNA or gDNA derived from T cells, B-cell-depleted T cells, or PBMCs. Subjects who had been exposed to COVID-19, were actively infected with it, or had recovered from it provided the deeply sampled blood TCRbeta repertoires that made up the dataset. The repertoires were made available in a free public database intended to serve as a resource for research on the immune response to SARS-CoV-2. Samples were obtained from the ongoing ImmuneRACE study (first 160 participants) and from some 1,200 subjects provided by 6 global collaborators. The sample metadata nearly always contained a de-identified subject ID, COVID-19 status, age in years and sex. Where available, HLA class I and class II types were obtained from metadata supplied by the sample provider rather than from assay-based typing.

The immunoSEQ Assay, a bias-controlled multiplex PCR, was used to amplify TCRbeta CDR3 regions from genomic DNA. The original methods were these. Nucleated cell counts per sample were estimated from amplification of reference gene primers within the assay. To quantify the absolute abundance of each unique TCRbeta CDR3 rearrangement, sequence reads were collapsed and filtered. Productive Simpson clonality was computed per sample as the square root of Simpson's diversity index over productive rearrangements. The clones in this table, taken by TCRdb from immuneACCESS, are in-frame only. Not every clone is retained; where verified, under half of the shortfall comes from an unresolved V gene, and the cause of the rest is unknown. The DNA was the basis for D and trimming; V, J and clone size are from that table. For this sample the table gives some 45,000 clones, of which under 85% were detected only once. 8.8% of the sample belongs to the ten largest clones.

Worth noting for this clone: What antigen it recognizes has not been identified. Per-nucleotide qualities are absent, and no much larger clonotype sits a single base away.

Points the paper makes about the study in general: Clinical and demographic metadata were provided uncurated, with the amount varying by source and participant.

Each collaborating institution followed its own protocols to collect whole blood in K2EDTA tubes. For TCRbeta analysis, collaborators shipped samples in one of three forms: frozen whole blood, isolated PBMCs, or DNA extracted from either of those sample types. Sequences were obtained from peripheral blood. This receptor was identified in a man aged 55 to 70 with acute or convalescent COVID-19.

CDR3 protein: CAWSASLGAAQHF. The DNA reads as follows: TGTGCCTGGAGTGCCTCCTTGGGAGCAGCCCAGCATTTT. Recombination linked TRBV30 to TRBJ1-5; no D gene can be assigned with confidence. V is cut by 1 base and J by 11 bases, and the space between the germline ends is 15 bases. The germline V gene (reference sequence) provides CDR1 GTSNPN and CDR2 SVGIG. The CDR3 numbers 13 residues from cysteine through phenylalanine. Only the CDR3 portion is preserved as DNA: 39 bases, with reading frame beginning at the first base.